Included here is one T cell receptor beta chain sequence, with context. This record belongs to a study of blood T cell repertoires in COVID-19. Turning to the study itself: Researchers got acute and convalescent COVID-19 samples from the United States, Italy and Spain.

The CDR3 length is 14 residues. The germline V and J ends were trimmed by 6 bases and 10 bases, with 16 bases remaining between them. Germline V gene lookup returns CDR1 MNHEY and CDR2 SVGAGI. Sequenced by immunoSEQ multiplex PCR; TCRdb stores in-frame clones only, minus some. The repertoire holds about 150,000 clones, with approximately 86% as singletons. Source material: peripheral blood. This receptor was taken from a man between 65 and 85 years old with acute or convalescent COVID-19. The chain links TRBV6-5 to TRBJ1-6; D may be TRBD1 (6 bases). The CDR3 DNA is TGTGCCAGCAGAGACAACAGGGCCGGCTCACCCCTCCACTTT. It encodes CASRDNRAGSPLHF.